Below are 24 T cell receptor delta chains sequenced from a single sample in a study of γδ T cells in repeated Plasmodium falciparum infection. TCRdb redid clone calling on the multiplex PCR reads using CATT. The sample shows 93,000 or so delta-chain clones, over 0.9% of them seen only once. Vgamma9/Vdelta2+ and Vdelta2-negative gammadelta T cells were flow-sorted from PBMC for bulk sequencing. The sample was gamma-delta T cells from blood. The receptors originated from a pool of human donors (malaria-infected and uninfected, not separated).

For this clone: The TCRdb protein comes from a much larger clone and disagrees with this DNA's translation at residue 5, likely due to a read error; the protein given here is derived from the DNA. The rearrangement links TRDV2 to TRDJ1, with 7 bases fitting TRDD3. Here the J gene came from matching the DNA to germline, since TCRdb omits it. CDR3 length: 16 residues. J lost 3 bases, V lost 2 bases, and 11 bases had no gene match. Germline V gene lookup returns CDR1 GEAIGNYY and CDR2 EKD. CDR3: CACDRTGADGADKLIF. The CDR3 DNA follows: TGTGCCTGTGACAGGACTGGGGCCGACGGGGCCGATAAACTCATCTTT.

This clone came up a few times. With a far larger clone one base away, a read error is the likely cause. The sample carries other DNA sequences with the same CDR3. This chain uses TRDV1 with TRDJ1; 9 nucleotides agree with TRDD3. The CDR3 runs to 22 residues. From germline, CDR1 is TSWWSYY and CDR2 QGS. The CDR3, as DNA: TGTGCTCTCGGGGAACTAGATGGAGGGAACTACTGGGGGAATCCGCACACCGATAAACTCATCTTT. Its translation: CALGELDGGNYWGNPHTDKLIF.

As regards this clone: TCRdb's entry gives the protein of a much larger clone, which mismatches this DNA's translation at residue 3, likely from a read error; the protein reported here is translated from the DNA. V gene TRDV1 combines with J gene TRDJ1; TRDD3 is a possible D gene (6 bases). The J gene is not listed in TCRdb, so it was assigned here from a DNA match to germline. Germline CDR1 TSWWSYY, CDR2 QGS. This CDR3 is 18 amino acids long. For the CDR3, the DNA is TGTGCTCCTGGGGAACGACGCCTAGTTCCCTTTTCGGCCGATAAACTCATCTTT. Its translation is CAPGERRLVPFSADKLIF.

Note on this clone: It differs at one base from a far larger clone, so likely a read error. Other DNA sequences within the sample encode an identical CDR3. The chain joins TRDV1 to TRDJ1, with 7 bases identical to TRDD2. The J gene is not listed in TCRdb, so it was assigned here from a DNA match to germline. The CDR3 runs 18 residues. Germline CDR1 is TSWWSYY and CDR2 is QGS. The chain's CDR3 is CALGVSSFLRGYTDKLIF. The DNA for the CDR3 is TGCGCTCTTGGGGTTTCTTCTTTCCTACGGGGGTACACCGATAAACTCATCTTT.

Points on this clone: This likely stems from a read error, as it lies one base from a far larger clone. It is unclear where the CDR3 begins or ends on the DNA, so no DNA is shown, and the CDR3 is as TCRdb lists it. The sample holds other DNA sequences that translate to the same CDR3. The V gene corresponds to TRDV1; no J gene was called; TRDD3 is the table's D call and was not checked against the DNA. Germline CDR1 and CDR2: TSWWSYY and QGS. The CDR3 extends over 25 residues, inclusive of both ends. The CDR3 loop reads CALTEKVPTGGYGCCGEQYTDKLIF.

As for this clone: This DNA's translation differs at residue 5 from TCRdb's protein, which comes from a much larger clone; a read error is likely, and the protein shown is translated from the DNA. The chain links TRDV1 to TRDJ1; 7 bases are shared with TRDD3. No J gene is reported in TCRdb; it was inferred here by comparing the DNA with germline. This CDR3 contains 22 residues. The germline gives CDR1 TSWWSYY, CDR2 QGS. As DNA, the CDR3 is TGTGCTCTTGGGAAACTCGGGCTCGAACGATGGATACGCGAACGATACACCGATAAACTCATCTTT. Its protein product is CALGKLGLERWIRERYTDKLIF.

This clone showed up just a few times. This probably arose from a read error, given a far larger clone one base away. Other DNA sequences of this sample code for an identical CDR3. J is TRDJ1 and V is TRDV2; D is unclear. The CDR3 runs to 16 residues. Germline CDR1 GEAIGNYY, CDR2 EKD. The V and J ends lost 1 base and 0 bases respectively, with 14 bases between them. The CDR3 loop reads CACDTRIAPYTDKLIF. Here the CDR3 DNA reads TGTGCCTGTGACACACGTATCGCCCCGTACACCGATAAACTCATCTTT.

This clone showed up just a few times. A read error is the likely source, as a far larger clone sits one nucleotide away. This CDR3 is also generated by other DNA sequences in the sample. The V gene was identified as TRDV1, while no J gene was called; TRDD3 is the table's D call and was not checked against the DNA. CDR3 length: 15 amino acids. Germline values: CDR1 TSWWSYY, CDR2 QGS. This CDR3 reads CALGEAGVSTDKLIF. As DNA, the CDR3 is TGTGCTCTTGGGGAAGCGGGGGTTAGCACCGATAAACTCATCTTC.

This clone occurred a few times. TCRdb shows a much larger clone's protein in place of this DNA's translation, and the two differ at residue 7, likely through a read error; the protein shown is translated from the DNA. The rearrangement uses TRDV2 and TRDJ2, with D perhaps TRDD2 (5 bases). TCRdb does not report a J gene; here it was assigned by matching the DNA to germline references. Germline-derived CDR1 and CDR2 are GEAIGNYY and EKD. Trimming stripped 0 bases from V and 8 bases from J, with 24 bases between. CDR3 length equals 18 residues. The CDR3 coding sequence is TGTGCCTGTGACACCGCTGGTCGACCTTCAGCGTCTCCTGCACAACTCTTCTTT. As protein: CACDTAGRPSASPAQLFF.

Turning to this clone: A much larger clone lies one base from this, so it may be a read error. Here the V gene is TRAV29/DV5, but the J gene went uncalled; TRDD3, the table's D call, was not compared with the DNA. Germline V lookup: CDR1 NSMFDY, CDR2 ISSIKDK. The CDR3 length is 19 residues. The CDR3 is CAATYPPLGPVGNTDKLIF. The DNA for the CDR3 is TGTGCAGCAACCTATCCTCCCCTTGGACCTGTGGGAAACACCGATAAACTCATCTTC.

With respect to this clone: TCRdb's protein, taken from a much larger clone, differs from this DNA's translation at residue 5, likely owing to a read error; the protein displayed comes from the DNA. The chain couples TRDV3 to TRDJ1, with D possibly TRDD3 on 6 matching bases. Germline values: CDR1 TVYSNPD, CDR2 GDNSRS (reference sequence). This CDR3 contains 12 residues. V lost 2 bases and J 12 bases, leaving 19 bases between the germline ends. CDR3 sequence reads: CAFVTGPKRVIF. Written as DNA, the CDR3 is TGTGCCTTTGTAACTGGGCCGAAGAGGGTCATCTTT.

This clone was observed a handful of times. This DNA's translation and the protein TCRdb lists, from a much larger clone, do not match at residue 7, likely due to a read error; the protein shown is translated from the DNA. The rearrangement links TRDV1 to TRDJ1; 10 bases are shared with TRDD3. The CDR3 covers 19 residues. V was clipped by 3 bases and J by 0 bases; unmatched bases: 13. Germline values: CDR1 TSWWSYY, CDR2 QGS. The CDR3 sequence is CALGEICWGIQGYTDKLIF. CDR3 in DNA: TGTGCTCTTGGGGAGATCTGTTGGGGGATACAAGGGTACACCGATAAACTCATCTTT.

By sample share, this clone is medium-sized. Other DNA sequences of this sample code for an identical CDR3. This chain links TRDV2 with TRDJ1; D uncertain. Trimming cost V 0 bases and J 0 bases, with 10 bases left between them. Germline CDR1 GEAIGNYY, CDR2 EKD. The CDR3 runs to 15 residues. CDR3 in amino acids: CACDTVGAYTDKLIF. For the CDR3, the DNA is TGTGCCTGTGACACCGTCGGGGCGTACACCGATAAACTCATCTTT.

This clone has a handful of counts. This probably arose from a read error, given a far larger clone one base away. Other DNA sequences in the sample encode the same CDR3. This rearrangement joins TRDV1 to TRDJ1; TRDD3 matches 9 bases. Germline V gene lookup returns CDR1 TSWWSYY and CDR2 QGS. The CDR3 runs to 19 residues. The CDR3 nucleotides read TGTGCTCTTGGGGAATTCGGCATTTTCTGGGGGATCTTCACCGATAAGCTCATCTTT. It specifies CALGEFGIFWGIFTDKLIF.

Comment on this clone: With a far larger clone one base away, a read error is the likely cause. The same CDR3 is also encoded by other DNA sequences in this sample. The chain recombines TRDV1 with TRDJ1, with D possibly matching TRDD3 (6 bases). Germline V lookup: CDR1 TSWWSYY, CDR2 QGS. The CDR3 extends over 25 amino acids. V lost 1 base to trimming and J lost 1 base, with 40 bases between them. CDR3: CALGEPVDLREPWGIRTGCTDKLIF. DNA of the CDR3: TGTGCTCTTGGGGAACCTGTTGACCTTCGAGAACCCTGGGGAATACGCACGGGTTGCACCGATAAACTCATCTTT.

This clone was detected only a few times. Only one base separates this from a far larger clonotype, so it likely reflects a read error. Other DNA sequences in this sample translate to the same CDR3. The chain employs TRDV1 and TRDJ1; 13 bases align to TRDD3. Germline V lookup: CDR1 TSWWSYY, CDR2 QGS. The CDR3 spans 25 residues. The CDR3 here is CALGELQSSYTKTGGYASSPDKLIF. In DNA, the CDR3 is TGTGCTCTTGGCGAACTACAGTCTTCCTACACAAAAACTGGGGGATACGCGTCCTCCCCCGATAAACTCATCTTT.

This clone was seen a handful of times. This likely traces to a read error, being one base from a far larger clone. The same CDR3 is also encoded by other DNA sequences in this sample. The chain has TRDV1 and TRDJ1; perhaps TRDD3 as D (8 bases). Trimming pared 3 bases from V and 3 bases from J, leaving 35 bases between. This CDR3 is 22 amino acids long. Germline CDR1 and CDR2: TSWWSYY and QGS. CDR3 bases: TGTGCTCTTGGGGACTTGTGGCCTTCCTCAACTTATACTGGGGGGTTCGCCGATAAACTCATCTTT. Translating it yields CALGDLWPSSTYTGGFADKLIF.

Concerning this clone itself: TCRdb attributes to this sequence the protein of a much larger clone, which differs from the DNA translation at residue 3; a read error is likely, and the protein displayed is translated from the DNA. The V call is TRDV2, the J call TRDJ1; 13 bases align to TRDD3. TCRdb carries no J gene annotation; the J gene was assigned here by matching the DNA with germline. Germline V lookup: CDR1 GEAIGNYY, CDR2 EKD. The CDR3 runs to 19 residues. CDR3 coding DNA: TGTGCCCGTGACACCCTTACCGACTGGGGGATACGATCCACAGATAAACTCATCTTT. This sequence encodes CARDTLTDWGIRSTDKLIF.

About this clone: Translating this DNA gives a protein that differs at residue 11 from the TCRdb one, which belongs to a much larger clone; a read error is likely, and the protein shown is this translation. The chain links TRDV2 to TRDJ1, with 12 bases aligning to TRDD3. TCRdb is silent on the J gene; assignment here came from matching the DNA to germline. CDR1 GEAIGNYY and CDR2 EKD come from the germline V gene. The CDR3 is 15 amino acids. CDR3 nucleotides: TGTGCCTGTGACCCTCTGGGGGATACGACCGTTAAACTCATCTTT. Translation gives CACDPLGDTTVKLIF.

In its sample, this clone was seen a few times. V usage is TRDV2 and J usage is TRDJ1, with TRDD3 matching 12 bases. TCRdb carries no J gene annotation; the J gene was assigned here by matching the DNA with germline. J lost 0 bases, V lost 3 bases, and 25 bases had no gene match. The CDR3 length is 23 residues. Germline-derived CDR1 and CDR2 are GEAIGNYY and EKD. The CDR3 is CACDPVPSAVLGDTRPYTDKLIF. The DNA of the CDR3 is TGTGCCTGTGACCCCGTCCCCTCAGCCGTACTGGGGGATACTAGACCCTACACCGATAAACTCATCTTT.

This clone was detected a few times. The TCRdb protein comes from a much larger clone and disagrees with this DNA's translation at residue 9, likely due to a read error; the protein given here is derived from the DNA. V is TRDV1 and J is TRDJ1; TRDD3 matches at 13 bases. Germline V CDR1 and CDR2: TSWWSYY, QGS. This CDR3 comprises 22 residues. The J segment lost 2 bases and the V segment lost 3 bases, leaving 21 bases of the junction unmatched. The CDR3 sequence is CALGDRKPGPYWGIRVTDKLIF. CDR3 DNA: TGTGCTCTTGGGGACCGAAAACCCGGCCCGTACTGGGGGATACGGGTTACCGATAAACTCATCTTT.

This clone was seen a handful of times. TCRdb's protein, taken from a much larger clone, differs from this DNA's translation at residue 12, likely owing to a read error; the protein displayed comes from the DNA. The J gene is TRDJ1, the V gene TRDV1; 9 bases align to TRDD3. TCRdb supplies no J gene; here it was assigned by aligning the nucleotide sequence to germline. Germline-derived CDR1 and CDR2 are TSWWSYY and QGS. The CDR3 totals 19 residues. V shed 5 bases and J 0 bases; nucleotides not matched to a gene: 16. The DNA of the CDR3 is TGTGCTCTTGGGACTACCAAGCGGGGATACGCCAGTCACACCGATAAACTCATCTTT. Encoded protein: CALGTTKRGYASHTDKLIF.

This clone turned up a few times. No J gene was called, and the V gene is TRDV2; the table's D call TRDD3 went unverified against the DNA. The CDR3 is 19 residues long. Germline assignment: CDR1 GEAIGNYY and CDR2 EKD. The CDR3 region has the DNA TGTGCCTGTGACACCGTTTCGACTGGGGGATCTGAGTACACCGATAAACTCATCTTC. Translating gives CACDTVSTGGSEYTDKLIF.

This clone was counted between two and nine times. The TCRdb protein, from a much larger clone, departs from this DNA's translation at residue 17, likely by read error; the protein shown derives from the DNA. The V and J genes are TRDV1 and TRDJ1; D gene uncertain. TCRdb records no J gene; here it was assigned by comparing the DNA to germline. V was cut by 5 bases and J by 3 bases, with 37 bases left in between. This CDR3 comprises 22 residues. The germline V gene encodes CDR1 TSWWSYY and CDR2 QGS. The CDR3 DNA reads as TGTGCTCTTGGGTTTCAACCGTCCACAGCGGTACTGAGGGTCTTTAAGGCCGATAAACTCATCTTT. Its translation is CALGFQPSTAVLRVFKADKLIF.